The clone carrying this TCR beta chain was counted only a few times. Germline CDR1 reads GTSNPN; CDR2 reads SVGIG (reference sequence). The V end was cut by 4 bases, the J end by 8 bases, with 11 bases between. The CDR3 contains 11 residues. The data were obtained in a study of memory CD4+ T cells and cytomegalovirus serostatus. Libraries were prepared by immunoSEQ multiplex PCR; TCRdb keeps only in-frame clonotypes and omits some of them. The profile shows roughly 86,000 clones, 80% of them singletons. Single viable CD3+CD4+CD8-CD45RO+ cells were sorted as the memory CD4+ T cells. The chain carries TRBV30 and TRBJ1-2; D not certain. This TCR derives from an adult in good health and CMV-seropositive. Sequenced: memory CD4+ T cells from blood. The CDR3 spells CAWMLGWGYTF. In nucleotides, the CDR3 is TGTGCCTGGATGTTAGGGTGGGGCTACACCTTC.